One and the same sample provided the 28 T cell receptor beta chains below, sequenced in a study of blood T cell repertoires in COVID-19. Here immunoSEQ multiplex PCR was the method, and the copy in TCRdb shows in-frame clones only, minus some. The sample lists roughly 300,000 clones, 65% to 90% occurring once. Sequencing was carried out using peripheral blood. The origin of the receptors is a human donor in a cohort sampled during active COVID-19.

The sample holds one count of this clone. The V gene is TRBV6-2 or TRBV6-3, the J gene TRBJ2-1; 8 bases fit TRBD2. Losses at the gene ends were 4 bases for V and 4 bases for J; bases not matched to a gene: 6. Germline CDR1 MNHEY, CDR2 SVGEGT. The CDR3 consists of 15 residues. In nucleotides, the CDR3 is TGTGCCAGCAGTTCCCCGGCTAGCGGGTACAATGAGCAGTTCTTC. Amino acids: CASSSPASGYNEQFF.

The chain has TRBV7-9 and TRBJ2-7; 8 bases match TRBD2. This CDR3 contains 16 residues. After removal of 5 bases from V and 3 bases from J, the junction contained 12 bases not matched to a gene. The germline CDR1 and CDR2 sequences are SEHNR and FQNEAQ (reference sequence). CDR3 protein: CASSPTLGGADYEQYF. DNA of the CDR3: TGTGCCAGCAGCCCTACCCTCGGGGGGGCCGACTACGAGCAGTACTTC.

V and J are TRBV28 and TRBJ2-7, with no clear D. Germline CDR1 MDHEN, CDR2 SYDVKM. The CDR3 length is 13 residues. Trimming left V 8 bases short and J 2 bases short, with 13 bases between. The CDR3 loop reads CASRATLPYEQYF. In DNA form, the CDR3 reads TGTGCCAGCCGCGCCACCCTTCCCTACGAGCAGTACTTC.

The J gene is TRBJ1-6, the V gene TRBV30; tentative D call: TRBD1 (5 bases). There are 12 residues in the CDR3. Per the germline V gene, CDR1 is GTSNPN and CDR2 is SVGIG (reference sequence). Deletions cut 4 bases from V and 9 bases from J, with 10 bases between. The DNA of the CDR3 is TGTGCCTGGACCACAGGTGTTTCACCCCTCCACTTT. Translated: CAWTTGVSPLHF. Full variable domain (outside the CDR3, taken from reference TRBV30 and TRBJ1-6): SQTIHQWPATLVQPVGSPLSLECTVEGTSNPNLYWYRQAAGRGLQLLFYSVGIGQISSEVPQNLSASRPQDRQFILSSKKLLLSDSGFYLCAWTTGVSPLHFGNGTRLTVT.

This chain uses TRBV27 with TRBJ1-2, with D possibly matching TRBD1 (5 bases). Germline CDR1 is MNHEY and CDR2 is SMNVEV (reference sequence). This CDR3 is built from 14 residues. V shed 6 bases and J shed 8 bases, with 19 bases lying between them. CDR3 DNA: TGTGCCAGCAGATCCGCGCAGGGCCCCGGGGGCTACACCTTC. It yields the protein CASRSAQGPGGYTF.

The table lists this clone with a count of one. J is TRBJ2-1 and V is TRBV10-3; 12 positions agree with TRBD2. This CDR3 is built from 17 residues. The V gene end was trimmed by 0 bases and the J gene end by 7 bases; junction bases not matched to a gene: 7. Germline CDR1 reads ENHRY; CDR2 reads SYGVKD. In DNA form, the CDR3 reads TGTGCCATCAGTGAGTCTCTAGGTGGGACTAGCGGGAATGAGCAGTTCTTC. Its translation: CAISESLGGTSGNEQFF.

The chain employs TRBV11-2 and TRBJ2-5; TRBD2 is a possible D gene (7 bases). The germline V gene encodes CDR1 SGHAT and CDR2 FQNNGV. The V end lost 2 bases, the J end lost 4 bases, and 17 bases lay between the germline ends. This CDR3 has 16 amino acids. CDR3 residues: CASSLRRGGGGETQYF. DNA of the CDR3: TGTGCCAGCAGCTTAAGGCGAGGCGGGGGCGGAGAGACCCAGTACTTC.

The gene calls are TRBV6-6 and TRBJ2-7, with 8 bases matching TRBD2. In germline, CDR1 is MNHNY, CDR2 SVGAGI (reference sequence). The CDR3 spans 17 residues. V was clipped by 5 bases and J by 3 bases; unmatched bases: 15. The CDR3 nucleotides are TGTGCCAGCAGTCCCAGGTCGACGGTAGCGGGAATCTACGAGCAGTACTTC. Encoded protein: CASSPRSTVAGIYEQYF.

V gene TRBV27 combines with J gene TRBJ2-1; D may be TRBD2 (5 bases). Trimming pared 5 bases from V and 12 bases from J, leaving 17 bases between. This CDR3 has 13 amino acids. Germline CDR1 and CDR2: MNHEY and SMNVEV (reference sequence). The DNA for the CDR3 is TGTGCCAGCAGTCAAACAGTTGGACTCCGGCAGTTCTTC. Protein product: CASSQTVGLRQFF.

This chain links TRBV6-1 with TRBJ1-4; tentatively, D is TRBD1 (6 bases). This CDR3 comprises 15 residues. V gave up 2 bases and J gave up 5 bases, with 12 bases separating them. Germline V gene sequence: CDR1 MNHNS, CDR2 SASEGT. CDR3 residues: CASSELTGSNEKLFF. CDR3 nucleotide sequence: TGTGCCAGCAGTGAACTGACAGGTTCGAATGAAAAACTGTTTTTT.

This clone has more than one count but fewer than ten. The chain couples TRBV7-9 to TRBJ2-5, with 10 bases lining up with TRBD2. Trimming cost V 5 bases and J 3 bases; bases outside gene matches: 3. Germline V gene lookup returns CDR1 SEHNR and CDR2 FQNEAQ (reference sequence). The length of the CDR3 is 14 residues. CDR3 DNA sequence: TGTGCCAGCAGCAGAGGACTAGCGGAAGAGACCCAGTACTTC. This gives the protein CASSRGLAEETQYF.

V is TRBV5-4 and J is TRBJ2-2; TRBD2 agrees at 12 bases. The CDR3 is 16 residues long. Trimming cost V 4 bases and J 5 bases; bases outside gene matches: 6. The germline CDR1 and CDR2 sequences are SGHNT and YYREEE (reference sequence). Here the CDR3 reads CASSEPSGRVTGELFF. CDR3 nucleotide sequence: TGTGCCAGCAGCGAGCCTAGCGGGAGGGTTACCGGGGAGCTGTTTTTT.

The chain carries TRBV29-1 and TRBJ2-1; the match to TRBD2 covers 7 bases. The V gene end was trimmed by 5 bases and the J gene end by 2 bases; junction bases not matched to a gene: 9. Germline V gives CDR1 SQVTM, CDR2 ANQGSEA. CDR3 length: 15 amino acids. CDR3 in amino acids: CSVSERDPTYNEQFF. CDR3 DNA: TGCAGCGTTTCCGAGCGGGACCCAACCTACAATGAGCAGTTCTTC.

The chain links TRBV7-9 to TRBJ2-3; a weak D match, TRBD1 (6 bases). The CDR3 runs to 13 residues. With 8 bases removed from V and 3 bases from J, the gap between germline ends came to 12 bases. Looked up from germline, CDR1 is SEHNR and CDR2 is FQNEAQ (reference sequence). The CDR3 loop reads CASVTGSTDTQYF. In DNA form, the CDR3 reads TGTGCCAGCGTAACAGGGTCGACAGATACGCAGTATTTT.

This chain uses TRBV27 with TRBJ1-6; 7 positions agree with TRBD1. The CDR3 spans 15 residues. Looked up from germline, CDR1 is MNHEY and CDR2 is SMNVEV (reference sequence). V lost 7 bases to trimming and J lost 10 bases; unmatched junction nucleotides: 13. CDR3 residues: CASTPDRTLGSPLHF. The CDR3 region has the DNA TGTGCCAGCACACCGGACAGGACCCTTGGCTCACCCCTCCACTTT.

The chain uses TRBV19 and TRBJ2-7; 8 bases agree with TRBD1. Germline V gene lookup returns CDR1 LNHDA and CDR2 SQIVND (reference sequence). The V segment lost 6 bases and the J segment 5 bases; nucleotides outside the gene matches: 9. The CDR3 loop spans 14 amino acids. The DNA for the CDR3 is TGTGCCAGTAGCCCCCCGGCAGGGGGCAACGAGCAGTACTTC. This translates into CASSPPAGGNEQYF. The full variable domain, with the rest looked up from reference TRBV19 and TRBJ2-7, is DGGITQSPKYLFRKEGQNVTLSCEQNLNHDAMYWYRQDPGQGLRLIYYSQIVNDFQKGDIAEGYSVSREKKESFPLTVTSAQKNPTAFYLCASSPPAGGNEQYFGPGTRLTVT.

This sequence joins TRBV24-1 and TRBJ1-2, with D possibly TRBD1 on 5 matching bases. The CDR3 is made up of 15 amino acids. V shed 0 bases and J shed 3 bases, with 10 bases lying between them. From germline, CDR1 is KGHDR and CDR2 SFDVKD. Written as DNA, the CDR3 is TGTGCCACCAGTGATTTGCAGGGATCAGACTATGGCTACACCTTC. This translates into CATSDLQGSDYGYTF.

This chain links TRBV30 with TRBJ1-4; D ambiguous. The CDR3 is made up of 14 amino acids. V was trimmed by 0 bases and J by 5 bases, leaving 10 bases between them. Germline-derived CDR1 and CDR2 are GTSNPN and SVGIG (reference sequence). The CDR3 DNA is TGTGCCTGGAGTGTGGGAGGGCCAAATGAAAAACTGTTTTTT. Protein: CAWSVGGPNEKLFF.

CDR3 nucleotide sequence: TGTGCCAGCAGCCCGGGACAGTGGGGGACGGGTACCTACGAGCAGTACTTC. Translated, it gives CASSPGQWGTGTYEQYF. J is TRBJ2-7 and V is TRBV3-1 (or the pseudogene TRBV3-2), with 7 bases fitting TRBD1. CDR1 and CDR2 (germline): LGHDT, YNNKEL (reference sequence). Trimming cost V 4 bases and J 2 bases; bases outside gene matches: 14. CDR3 size: 17 residues.

This chain joins TRBV6-6 and TRBJ1-2, with D tentatively TRBD1 (6 bases). This CDR3 has 17 amino acids. The V gene lost 5 bases and the J gene lost 2 bases, with 21 bases spanning the gap. Germline-derived CDR1 and CDR2 are MNHNY and SVGAGI (reference sequence). The CDR3 DNA sequence: TGTGCCAGCAGTCCGTCGATTGGGGCAGGGGCCAACTATGGCTACACCTTC. It codes for CASSPSIGAGANYGYTF.

The CDR3 DNA is TGCGCCAGCAGCTCGGGACTAGCGGGGGCCAATGAGCAGTTCTTC. It is translated as CASSSGLAGANEQFF. This chain uses TRBV5-1 with TRBJ2-1, with 14 bases that match TRBD2. The germline V gene has CDR1 SGHRS and CDR2 YFSETQ. This CDR3 spans 15 amino acids. V shed 3 bases, J shed 6 bases, and the junction held 2 bases outside the gene matches.

The genes are TRBV28 and TRBJ2-3; 12 bases match TRBD2. This CDR3 is built from 15 residues. CDR1 MDHEN and CDR2 SYDVKM come from the germline V gene. V lost 5 bases, J lost 5 bases, and 5 bases stayed unmatched. The CDR3, as DNA: TGTGCCAGCAGTCCCCGGGGACTAGCGGGAGATACGCAGTATTTT. It encodes CASSPRGLAGDTQYF.

This rearrangement joins TRBV28 to TRBJ1-4, with 7 positions matching TRBD1. The CDR3 extends over 15 amino acids. The germline V gene encodes CDR1 MDHEN and CDR2 SYDVKM. Losses at the gene ends were 7 bases for V and 5 bases for J; bases not matched to a gene: 10. CDR3 sequence: CASTPWGQRNEKLFF. The CDR3 DNA sequence: TGTGCCAGCACCCCGTGGGGACAGCGAAATGAAAAACTGTTTTTT.

This clone turned up a few times. This CDR3 is CASSQSGEGNQPQHF. CDR3 sequence (DNA): TGTGCCAGCAGCCAATCGGGAGAAGGGAATCAGCCCCAGCATTTT. The chain employs TRBV16 and TRBJ1-5; the D is unclear. The CDR3 loop spans 15 amino acids. V shed 0 bases and J shed 4 bases, with 10 bases lying between them. The V gene's germline CDR1 is KGHSY and CDR2 FQNENV.

This clone rates as medium-sized (0.01 to 0.1%). This sample includes further DNA sequences coding for the same CDR3. The rearrangement joins TRBV18 to TRBJ2-1, with a possible D match to TRBD1 (6 bases). The germline V gene has CDR1 KGHSH and CDR2 LQKENI. This CDR3 contains 15 residues. Trimming removed 2 bases at V and 0 bases at J, with 8 bases between. CDR3 residues: CASSPTGYSYNEQFF. The CDR3 nucleotides read TGTGCCAGCTCACCAACAGGGTACTCCTACAATGAGCAGTTCTTC.

The chain is built from TRBV9 and TRBJ1-5; the match to TRBD1 covers 9 bases. The junction had 4 bases not matched to a gene; V was cut back by 3 bases and J by 6 bases. The CDR3 runs 14 residues. The germline V gene encodes CDR1 SGDLS and CDR2 YYNGEE. This CDR3 is CASSAQGAGQPQHF. The CDR3 bases are TGTGCCAGCAGCGCACAGGGGGCAGGTCAGCCCCAGCATTTT. Full variable domain (rest looked up from reference TRBV9 and TRBJ1-5): DSGVTQTPKHLITATGQRVTLRCSPRSGDLSVYWYQQSLDQGLQFLIQYYNGEERAKGNILERFSAQQFPDLHSELNLSSLELGDSALYFCASSAQGAGQPQHFGDGTRLSIL.

This clone was recorded a few times. Other DNA sequences from this sample encode an identical CDR3 as well. The chain joins TRBV7-2 to TRBJ1-1; 7 nucleotides match TRBD1. V was clipped by 1 base and J by 1 base; unmatched bases: 0. The V gene's germline CDR1 is SGHTA and CDR2 FQGNSA. This CDR3 region has 14 residues. The CDR3 nucleotides are TGTGCCAGCAGCTTAGGACAGGGGAACACTGAAGCTTTCTTT. Amino acid sequence: CASSLGQGNTEAFF.

The chain couples TRBV18 to TRBJ1-1; 8 bases are a match to TRBD1. CDR3 size: 15 residues. Losses at the gene ends were 6 bases for V and 0 bases for J; bases not matched to a gene: 6. The germline V gene encodes CDR1 KGHSH and CDR2 LQKENI. CDR3 region: CASSQGARLNTEAFF. The CDR3 region has the DNA TGTGCCAGCTCTCAGGGGGCACGGTTGAACACTGAAGCTTTCTTT. The whole variable domain, filled in from reference TRBV18 and TRBJ1-1, reads NAGVMQNPRHLVRRRGQEARLRCSPMKGHSHVYWYRQLPEEGLKFMVYLQKENIIDESGMPKERFSAEFPKEGPSILRIQQVVRGDSAAYFCASSQGARLNTEAFFGQGTRLTVV.